The 25 T cell receptor beta chains below all came from one sample that was sequenced in a study of vaccination and CD4 T cells after COVID-19. Antigens for these TCRs are unknown. Cultured CD4+ T-cell DNA underwent Oncomine TCR Beta short-read sequencing. In TCRdb, the PCR reads were re-called with MiXCR into one record per CDR3 protein. Among some 15,000 distinct CDR3 sequences listed, around two fifths were seen once. This sample's treatment: approximately nine-day PBMC culture with coronavirus spike peptide pools or control peptides (ViraFEST assay). The sample comprised cultured CD4+ T cells from blood. Receptors originate from a human donor with COVID-19.

The rearrangement links TRBV10-3 to TRBJ2-2, with 12 positions matching TRBD2. Germline CDR1 ENHRY, CDR2 SYGVKD. The CDR3 is made up of 15 amino acids. The V and J ends lost 5 bases and 7 bases, in that order; junction bases with no gene match: 5. In DNA form, the CDR3 reads TGTGCCATCAGTCGGACTAGCGGGGAAGTCGGGGAGCTGTTTTTT. This codes for CAISRTSGEVGELFF.

The rearrangement joins TRBV7-2 to TRBJ1-2; D possibly corresponds to TRBD1 (5 bases). V was clipped by 5 bases and J by 6 bases, with 19 bases between them. The CDR3 loop spans 15 amino acids. Germline values: CDR1 SGHTA, CDR2 FQGNSA. CDR3 sequence (DNA): TGTGCCAGCAGCGCTAGTTGGCAGGGTAGAAATGGCTACACCTTC. Translating it yields CASSASWQGRNGYTF.

On this clonotype: The junction departs from germline at one end; a sequencing error may be responsible. This sequence joins TRBV20-1 and TRBJ2-1; D is ambiguous. Germline CDR1 is DFQATT and CDR2 is SNEGSKA (reference sequence). There are 14 residues in the CDR3. As DNA, the CDR3 is TGCAGTGCCGAGTTGGATTACTCCTACAATGGGCAGTTCTTC. This sequence encodes CSAELDYSYNGQFF.

This clonotype occurred once. The V and J genes are TRBV18 and TRBJ2-5, with a tentative D call TRBD2 (5 bases). The CDR3 loop spans 13 amino acids. Germline values: CDR1 KGHSH, CDR2 LQKENI. Trimming pared 6 bases from V and 2 bases from J, leaving 10 bases between. CDR3 in amino acids: CASSPGRQETQYF. The CDR3 region has the DNA TGTGCCAGCTCCCCGGGAAGACAAGAGACCCAGTACTTC.

This rearrangement joins TRBV25-1 to TRBJ1-1, with 9 nucleotides matching TRBD1. The CDR3 is 13 amino acids. The V segment lost 7 bases and the J segment 5 bases; nucleotides outside the gene matches: 5. The germline V gene encodes CDR1 MGHDK and CDR2 SYGVNS. This CDR3 reads CASTGQGGTEAFF. The CDR3 DNA follows: TGTGCCAGCACGGGACAGGGAGGGACTGAAGCTTTCTTT.

The genes are TRBV20-1 and TRBJ2-5; D is possibly TRBD1 (5 bases). From germline, CDR1 is DFQATT and CDR2 SNEGSKA (reference sequence). CDR3 length equals 16 residues. Trimming removed 3 bases from V and 5 bases from J, with 22 bases in between. The CDR3 DNA sequence: TGCAGTGCTAGTCCCCAGGGTCTTTCGCGTCGGGAGACCCAGTACTTC. It codes for CSASPQGLSRRETQYF.

V and J are TRBV11-2 and TRBJ1-1; 8 bases are shared with TRBD1. This CDR3 region has 13 residues. Looked up from germline, CDR1 is SGHAT and CDR2 is FQNNGV. V dropped 5 bases and J dropped 4; count of bases not matched to a gene: 3. This chain's CDR3 is CASSKDRGTEAFF. The DNA for the CDR3 is TGTGCCAGCAGCAAAGACAGGGGCACTGAAGCTTTCTTT.

This clonotype was detected only a few times. CDR3 region: CSANSPGGIVYGYTF. As DNA, the CDR3 is TGCAGTGCTAACTCCCCCGGGGGCATTGTGTATGGCTACACCTTC. The chain is built from TRBV20-1 and TRBJ1-2, with D perhaps TRBD1 (6 bases). The CDR3 covers 15 residues. Germline CDR1 is DFQATT and CDR2 is SNEGSKA (reference sequence). With 4 bases removed from V and 5 bases from J, the gap between germline ends came to 20 bases.

The rearrangement uses TRBV7-8 and TRBJ1-1; D is possibly TRBD1 (6 bases). The CDR3 runs to 15 residues. Germline V gene data show CDR1 as SGHVS and CDR2 as FQNEAQ. V was cut by 2 bases and J by 1 base, with 11 bases left in between. CDR3 in amino acids: CASSLQGFGNTEAFF. CDR3 sequence (DNA): TGTGCCAGCAGCTTACAGGGGTTTGGGAACACTGAAGCTTTCTTT.

The chain couples TRBV12-3 or TRBV12-4 to TRBJ2-2, with D possibly TRBD1 on 5 matching bases. V shed 2 bases and J shed 4 bases, with 14 bases lying between them. This CDR3 has 16 amino acids. The CDR3 bases are TGTGCCAGCAGTTTAAGAGCCCAGGGTCCCACCGGGGAGCTGTTTTTT. This gives the protein CASSLRAQGPTGELFF.

CDR3 amino acids: CASSNIGGGQTF. In DNA form, the CDR3 reads TGTGCCAGCAGCAACATCGGCGGGGGCCAGACCTTC. The chain combines TRBV7-9 with TRBJ1-2, with D tentatively TRBD1 (6 bases). The CDR3 runs to 12 residues. CDR1 SEHNR and CDR2 FQNEAQ come from the germline V gene (reference sequence). Trimming shortened V by 5 bases and J by 14 bases, and 18 bases separated the two germline ends.

This sequence joins TRBV29-1 and TRBJ2-7, with D perhaps matching TRBD1 (6 bases). Germline CDR1 and CDR2: SQVTM and ANQGSEA. Trimming took 4 bases from V and 2 from J, leaving 9 bases between them. The CDR3 runs 12 residues. DNA for the CDR3: TGCAGCGTTGTTTCAGGGGCCTACGAGCAGTACTTC. Protein: CSVVSGAYEQYF.

This sequence joins TRBV19 and TRBJ1-2; D is possibly TRBD1 (6 bases). Germline V gives CDR1 LNHDA, CDR2 SQIVND (reference sequence). V lost 3 bases, J lost 5 bases, and 13 bases lay in between. CDR3 length: 14 amino acids. Written as DNA, the CDR3 is TGTGCCAGTAGTATTCGGACAGTCGATTATGGCTACACCTTC. It encodes CASSIRTVDYGYTF.

This clonotype was detected a few times. The chain has TRBV20-1 and TRBJ2-1; a possible D gene is TRBD1 (5 bases). The CDR3 covers 14 residues. Germline values: CDR1 DFQATT, CDR2 SNEGSKA (reference sequence). With 5 bases removed from V and 2 bases from J, the gap between germline ends came to 13 bases. CDR3 nucleotides: TGCAGTGCTGATTTGGACACTACCTACAATGAGCAGTTCTTC. Encoded protein: CSADLDTTYNEQFF.

For this clonotype: The junction and the germline gene differ at one end; a read error may be behind it. The chain couples TRBV28 to TRBJ1-5; TRBD1 might be the D (5 bases). CDR3 length: 14 residues. The germline gives CDR1 MDHEN, CDR2 SYDVKM. The CDR3, as DNA: TGTGCCGGGTCCCCGGGGGGAAGCAGTCAGCCCCAGCATTTT. Residues: CAGSPGGSSQPQHF.

This clonotype was detected a few times. The chain carries TRBV6-1 and TRBJ2-7, with 9 bases identical to TRBD2. Per the germline V gene, CDR1 is MNHNS and CDR2 is SASEGT. The V gene end was trimmed by 6 bases and the J gene end by 0 bases; junction bases not matched to a gene: 12. The length of the CDR3 is 17 residues. CDR3 in DNA: TGTGCCAGCAGGACCGAGCGGGGGGCTTCGAGCTCCTACGAGCAGTACTTC. Translating it yields CASRTERGASSSYEQYF.

The V and J genes are TRBV20-1 and TRBJ1-3; D gene uncertain. This CDR3 has 13 residues. Germline V lookup: CDR1 DFQATT, CDR2 SNEGSKA (reference sequence). Trimming pared 6 bases from V and 2 bases from J, leaving 11 bases between. The CDR3 sequence is CSALPLTGNTIYF. Written as DNA, the CDR3 is TGCAGTGCCCTGCCCTTAACTGGAAACACCATATATTTT.

The V call is TRBV10-1, the J call TRBJ2-1; possible D gene TRBD1, 6 bases. The CDR3 is 15 residues long. Trimming took off 6 bases at V and 5 bases at J, with 17 bases between the two ends. CDR1 is WNHNN, CDR2 SYGVQD, per germline (reference sequence). CDR3 loop: CASRVDRQLHNEQFF. The CDR3 DNA follows: TGCGCCAGCAGGGTTGACAGGCAACTTCACAATGAGCAGTTCTTC.

With respect to this clonotype: This CDR3 fails to terminate in the conserved phenylalanine or tryptophan, so it likely reflects a read error. The genes are TRBV20-1 and TRBJ1-2; D call uncertain. CDR3 length: 13 amino acids. Trimming stripped 3 bases from V and 2 bases from J, with 10 bases between. Germline-derived CDR1 and CDR2 are DFQATT and SNEGSKA (reference sequence). CDR3 region: CSASTQDNYGYTS. CDR3 DNA: TGCAGTGCTAGTACTCAGGACAACTATGGCTACACCTCC.

CDR3 sequence: CASSSGQESLNYGYTF. The CDR3 DNA reads TGTGCCAGCAGTTCGGGACAGGAGAGCCTTAACTATGGCTACACCTTC. The chain combines TRBV28 with TRBJ1-2; 8 bases are shared with TRBD1. Trimming removed 4 bases from V and 1 base from J; junction bases left unmatched: 8. Per germline, CDR1 MDHEN and CDR2 SYDVKM. The CDR3 length is 16 residues.

This chain's CDR3 is CASRELFF. The CDR3 DNA reads TGCGCCAGCAGGGAGCTGTTTTTT. V gene TRBV4-1 combines with J gene TRBJ2-2; no reliable D call. This CDR3 is built from 8 residues. With 6 bases removed from V and 10 bases from J, the gap between germline ends came to 0 bases. Germline V gene data show CDR1 as MGHRA and CDR2 as YSYEKL.

In its sample, this clonotype was seen a few times. This rearrangement joins TRBV20-1 to TRBJ1-1, with D tentatively TRBD1 (5 bases). Trimming left V 2 bases short and J 2 bases short, with 15 bases between. Per germline, CDR1 DFQATT and CDR2 SNEGSKA (reference sequence). The CDR3 covers 15 residues. CDR3: CSARTKGSGNTEAFF. In nucleotides, the CDR3 is TGCAGTGCTAGAACAAAGGGGAGTGGTAACACTGAAGCTTTCTTT.

This clonotype came up a few times. The chain uses TRBV6-5 and TRBJ2-7, with a possible D match to TRBD2 (6 bases). Trimming cost V 0 bases and J 7 bases, with 13 bases left between them. CDR1 and CDR2 from the germline V gene are MNHEY and SVGAGI. The CDR3 runs 14 residues. CDR3 region: CASSYSPLEGEQYF. The CDR3, as DNA: TGTGCCAGCAGTTACTCGCCTTTGGAGGGTGAGCAGTACTTC.

This chain uses TRBV19 with TRBJ1-4; 7 nucleotides line up with TRBD1. V lost 4 bases, J lost 14 bases, and 16 bases stayed unmatched. CDR1 and CDR2 from the germline V gene are LNHDA and SQIVND (reference sequence). This CDR3 has 15 residues. CDR3 in amino acids: CASSTMTGLGDRLFF. CDR3 DNA: TGTGCCAGTAGTACCATGACAGGGCTGGGGGATAGGCTGTTTTTT.

The rearrangement links TRBV27 to TRBJ2-4; D is perhaps TRBD1 or TRBD2 (7 bases each). The CDR3 length is 16 residues. Per germline, CDR1 MNHEY and CDR2 SMNVEV (reference sequence). Trimming removed 2 bases from V and 2 bases from J, with 13 bases in between. The CDR3 DNA reads TGTGCCAGCAGTTTACGACAGGGACTAACCAAAAACATTCAGTACTTC. Translation gives CASSLRQGLTKNIQYF.